These 26 T cell receptor beta chains were sequenced from one sample in a study of T cell repertoires in cytomegalovirus infection. From the reads, TCRdb called clonotypes with MiXCR, one entry per CDR3 protein. This sample has around 740,000 distinct CDR3 sequences, with approximately 40% found just once. Sequencing was performed on PBMCs. These TCRs come from a human donor in good health (CMV status not recorded). Some clones in this sample may be carry-over from other donors' samples.

This rearrangement joins TRBV29-1 to TRBJ1-1, with TRBD1 identical over 9 bases. Germline-derived CDR1 and CDR2 are SQVTM and ANQGSEA. The CDR3 is 14 amino acids. With 6 bases clipped from V and 3 bases from J, the junction kept 8 bases outside the gene matches. The DNA for the CDR3 is TGCAGCGTAAGATTGGGACAGGGAGACACTGAAGCTTTCTTT. Protein: CSVRLGQGDTEAFF.

The V gene is TRBV19, the J gene TRBJ2-2; TRBD1 matches 12 bases. The length of the CDR3 is 17 residues. The V gene's germline CDR1 is LNHDA and CDR2 SQIVND (reference sequence). V lost 7 bases to trimming and J lost 4 bases; unmatched junction nucleotides: 10. DNA of the CDR3: TGTGCCAGTAAGCGGGACAGGGGGCTTGGCGGCACCGGGGAGCTGTTTTTT. This translates into CASKRDRGLGGTGELFF.

This clonotype was seen only once. The gene calls are TRBV6-8 and TRBJ2-7; D gene uncertain. With 2 bases removed from V and 5 bases from J, the gap between germline ends came to 4 bases. The CDR3 totals 11 residues. The germline CDR1 and CDR2 sequences are MNHGY and SAAAGT. The chain's CDR3 is CASSYRDEQYF. CDR3 nucleotide sequence: TGTGCCAGCAGTTACAGGGACGAGCAGTACTTC.

The chain combines TRBV25-1 with TRBJ2-1, with a possible D match to TRBD2 (5 bases). CDR1 and CDR2 from the germline V gene are MGHDK and SYGVNS. The CDR3 is made up of 17 amino acids. V was shortened by 2 bases and J by 4 bases, with 18 bases between the two germline ends. CDR3 DNA: TGTGCCAGCAGTGAACCCGGTGTAATAGGGAGATACAATGAGCAGTTCTTC. It is translated as CASSEPGVIGRYNEQFF.

The CDR3 bases are TGCGCCAGCAGTGTTACGGGAGGGCACGGGCAGTACTTC. It specifies CASSVTGGHGQYF. This chain connects TRBV10-2 to TRBJ2-7; 8 bases align to TRBD2. The germline CDR1 and CDR2 sequences are WSHSY and SAAADI. CDR3 length: 13 residues. The J segment lost 9 bases and the V segment lost 4 bases, leaving 8 bases of the junction unmatched.

This chain links TRBV5-4 with TRBJ1-1; 7 bases are a match to TRBD1. The CDR3 consists of 15 residues. Germline V gives CDR1 SGHNT, CDR2 YYREEE (reference sequence). Trimming at V came to 2 bases and at J to 3 bases, leaving 7 bases not matched to a gene. CDR3 amino acids: CASSLLGQFYTEAFF. CDR3 DNA sequence: TGTGCCAGCAGCTTACTGGGACAGTTTTACACTGAAGCTTTCTTT.

V usage is TRBV27 and J usage is TRBJ1-1; tentatively, D is TRBD1 (5 bases). Trimming left V 7 bases short and J 2 bases short, with 11 bases between. Germline V lookup: CDR1 MNHEY, CDR2 SMNVEV (reference sequence). The CDR3 loop spans 13 amino acids. The CDR3 reads CASKEGVNTEAFF. The CDR3 DNA sequence: TGTGCCAGCAAGGAAGGGGTAAACACTGAAGCTTTCTTT.

A few counts support this clonotype. DNA of the CDR3: TGTGCCAGCAGTGCGAGGGGACAGAACACTGAAGCTTTCTTT. This sequence encodes CASSARGQNTEAFF. J is TRBJ1-1 and V is TRBV6-6, with D perhaps TRBD1 (6 bases). The CDR3 loop spans 14 amino acids. Looked up from germline, CDR1 is MNHNY and CDR2 is SVGAGI (reference sequence). V lost 5 bases to trimming and J lost 1 base, with 11 bases between them.

V is TRBV10-3 and J is TRBJ2-7; D call uncertain. The CDR3 loop spans 13 amino acids. Deletions cut 2 bases from V and 6 bases from J, with 11 bases between. Germline V lookup: CDR1 ENHRY, CDR2 SYGVKD. The CDR3 sequence: CAISEPQASEQYF. CDR3 nucleotides: TGTGCCATCAGTGAGCCCCAGGCTAGCGAGCAGTACTTC.

This clonotype was seen more than once but under ten times. This chain connects TRBV28 to TRBJ2-1; D may correspond to TRBD1 or TRBD2 (6 bases each). This CDR3 spans 15 amino acids. CDR1 and CDR2 from the germline V gene are MDHEN and SYDVKM. V lost 2 bases and J lost 5, with 13 bases in between. The CDR3, as DNA: TGTGCCAGCAGTTTACTTGTGGAGGGGGACAATGAGCAGTTCTTC. It codes for CASSLLVEGDNEQFF.

The V gene is TRBV15, the J gene TRBJ1-4, with D maybe TRBD1 (5 bases). The CDR3 is 17 amino acids. Trimming took 1 base from V and 0 from J, leaving 12 bases between them. Germline assignment: CDR1 LNHNV and CDR2 YYDKDF (reference sequence). CDR3 in DNA: TGTGCCACCAGCAGAGTTAGTACGACAGCAACTAATGAAAAACTGTTTTTT. As protein: CATSRVSTTATNEKLFF.

In this sample, this clonotype turned up a few times. The V and J genes are TRBV29-1 and TRBJ1-2; weak D call: TRBD1 (5 bases). Trimming took 1 base from V and 8 from J, leaving 26 bases between them. CDR3 length: 17 amino acids. Germline V gives CDR1 SQVTM, CDR2 ANQGSEA. CDR3 sequence: CSVEGSGLRALEKGYTF. Here the CDR3 DNA reads TGCAGCGTTGAAGGGTCAGGGTTAAGGGCTCTCGAGAAAGGCTACACCTTC.

The rearrangement uses TRBV2 and TRBJ1-1; D is unresolved. CDR3 length: 14 residues. In germline, CDR1 is SNHLY, CDR2 FYNNEI. Trimming cost V 6 bases and J 5 bases, with 16 bases left between them. DNA of the CDR3: TGTGCCAGCAGCGTAGTGTTTTCGGATACTGAAGCTTTCTTT. This sequence encodes CASSVVFSDTEAFF.

As concerns this clonotype: The junction departs from germline at one end; a sequencing error may be responsible. The chain links TRBV12-3 or TRBV12-4 to TRBJ1-5; D perhaps matches TRBD1 (5 bases). The CDR3 extends over 15 amino acids. CDR3 DNA sequence: TGTGCCAGCAGTTTCAGGGTCCCGAGCAATCAGCCCCCGCATTTT. Residues: CASSFRVPSNQPPHF.

This clonotype was counted at least ten times. The gene calls are TRBV7-2 and TRBJ1-6, with 7 bases fitting TRBD1. The CDR3 is made up of 15 amino acids. J lost 7 bases, V lost 0 bases, and 3 bases had no gene match. CDR1 is SGHTA, CDR2 FQGNSA, per germline. CDR3 DNA sequence: TGTGCCAGCAGCTTAGCCGGGACAGCAAATTCACCCCTCCACTTT. Protein sequence: CASSLAGTANSPLHF.

This clonotype was seen a handful of times. This chain joins TRBV7-8 and TRBJ1-2; 7 bases match TRBD1. V was pared by 3 bases and J by 3 bases, with 19 bases of the junction left unmatched. This CDR3 is built from 19 residues. Germline lookup yields CDR1 SGHVS and CDR2 FQNEAQ. CDR3 nucleotides: TGTGCCAGCAGCTTCGACCCAACAACATACGGGACAGATGACTATGGCTACACCTTC. This translates into CASSFDPTTYGTDDYGYTF.

This clonotype came up a few times. The chain carries TRBV11-2 and TRBJ2-5; a weak D match, TRBD1 (7 bases). Germline V CDR1 and CDR2: SGHAT, FQNNGV. Trimming removed 1 base at V and 3 bases at J, with 21 bases between. The CDR3 runs 18 residues. The CDR3 region has the DNA TGTGCCAGCAGCTTAGGGAGGGGGCCTTTCTTCGGGGAAGAGACCCAGTACTTC. It is translated as CASSLGRGPFFGEETQYF.

Only a few counts were recorded for this clonotype. In DNA form, the CDR3 reads TGTGCCAGCACCGACCACCTAGGGCGCGAGCAGTACTTC. It translates to CASTDHLGREQYF. This sequence joins TRBV7-6 and TRBJ2-7, with D unclear. This CDR3 spans 13 amino acids. Germline CDR1 and CDR2: SGHVS and FNYEAQ. V lost 7 bases and J lost 6, with 16 bases in between.

Many counts were recorded for this clonotype. This chain connects TRBV7-8 to TRBJ2-5; TRBD1 aligns across 9 bases. The junction had 5 bases not matched to a gene; V was cut back by 5 bases and J by 1 base. Germline V gene sequence: CDR1 SGHVS, CDR2 FQNEAQ. The CDR3 is made up of 15 amino acids. This CDR3 reads CASSIPGQGQETQYF. The DNA for the CDR3 is TGTGCCAGCAGCATCCCGGGACAGGGCCAAGAGACCCAGTACTTC.

The V call is TRBV6-5, the J call TRBJ2-1; TRBD2 matches at 7 bases. Germline CDR1 and CDR2: MNHEY and SVGAGI. The CDR3 has 15 amino acids. The V gene end was trimmed by 4 bases and the J gene end by 5 bases; junction bases not matched to a gene: 8. This chain's CDR3 is CASSWVWGGNNEQFF. The CDR3 DNA sequence: TGTGCCAGCAGTTGGGTGTGGGGGGGAAACAATGAGCAGTTCTTC.

This clonotype was counted a few times. CDR3 bases: TGTGCCAGCAGTTTATGGACTAGCGGGCTCACAGATACGCAGTATTTT. Translated: CASSLWTSGLTDTQYF. This rearrangement joins TRBV28 to TRBJ2-3; 10 nucleotides match TRBD2. V shed 0 bases, J shed 2 bases, and the junction held 2 bases outside the gene matches. The CDR3 runs to 16 residues. Germline V gene data show CDR1 as MDHEN and CDR2 as SYDVKM.

For this clonotype: Since no conserved phenylalanine or tryptophan closes the CDR3, a read error is the likely cause. The chain carries TRBV28 and TRBJ1-2; D gene unclear. This CDR3 region has 13 residues. Between the trimmed V and J ends, which lost 5 bases and 0 bases, there was a span of 7 bases. Per germline, CDR1 MDHEN and CDR2 SYDVKM. The chain's CDR3 is CASSVVTNYGYTI. The CDR3 DNA reads TGTGCCAGCAGTGTGGTGACTAACTATGGCTACACCATC.

This clonotype turned up a few times. The chain links TRBV24-1 to TRBJ2-1, with D unresolved. Germline CDR1 and CDR2: KGHDR and SFDVKD. The germline V and J ends were trimmed by 3 bases and 0 bases, with 8 bases remaining between them. The CDR3 runs to 15 residues. CDR3 DNA sequence: TGTGCCACCAGTGATCAGAGGAGCTCCTACAATGAGCAGTTCTTC. This codes for CATSDQRSSYNEQFF.

The chain recombines TRBV6-5 with TRBJ2-3, with D maybe TRBD2 (6 bases). Germline CDR1 MNHEY, CDR2 SVGAGI. The CDR3 is 15 residues long. Trimming left V 0 bases short and J 6 bases short, with 13 bases between. The CDR3 spells CASSYSMGLRDTQYF. The CDR3 DNA is TGTGCCAGCAGTTACTCGATGGGACTGAGGGATACGCAGTATTTT.

This clonotype was observed a handful of times. The chain is built from TRBV5-1 and TRBJ1-4; D unresolved. The CDR3 runs 16 residues. Trimming took off 5 bases at V and 1 base at J, with 15 bases between the two ends. Germline lookup yields CDR1 SGHRS and CDR2 YFSETQ. Here the CDR3 reads CASSEGRRGTNEKLFF. The CDR3 DNA follows: TGCGCCAGCAGTGAAGGACGCCGGGGAACTAATGAAAAACTGTTTTTT.

In nucleotides, the CDR3 is TGTGCCAGCAGTTTGGAATTCGGGTCCTACAATGAGCAGTTCTTC. It encodes CASSLEFGSYNEQFF. The chain joins TRBV28 to TRBJ2-1; no clear D. The CDR3 has 15 residues. The V end lost 3 bases, the J end lost 1 base, and 10 bases lay between the germline ends. From germline, CDR1 is MDHEN and CDR2 SYDVKM.